This T cell receptor beta chain was retrieved from a study of shared clonotypes between healthy human individuals. The table came from immunoSEQ multiplex PCR; TCRdb's copy has only in-frame clones and leaves some out. This sample has about 470,000 clones, with roughly 80% found just once. The clonotype was recovered from a woman aged 40 to 50 in good health. Some clones in this sample may be carry-over from other donors' samples. The sequenced material came from PBMCs.

The CDR3 nucleotides are TGTGCCAGCAGTATCCCCGGGTTAGGAGATACGCAGTATTTT. Its protein product is CASSIPGLGDTQYF. This chain uses TRBV28 with TRBJ2-3; no firm D call. The CDR3 length is 14 residues. Trimming removed 5 bases at V and 5 bases at J, with 14 bases between. Germline values: CDR1 MDHEN, CDR2 SYDVKM.